Listed below are T cell receptor beta chains from one sample, sequenced in a study of blood T cell repertoires in COVID-19. Clones were read by immunoSEQ multiplex PCR, and TCRdb kept only the in-frame ones, dropping some. The sample shows about 140,000 clones, more than 70% of them seen only once. Material for sequencing was peripheral blood. These receptors were taken from a human donor in a cohort sampled during active COVID-19. CDR3s include the opening cysteine and the closing phenylalanine or tryptophan. Fields, in order: D gene, J gene, V gene, clone size, CDR3 protein, CDR3 DNA. D genes are given only for firm matches. Part of the rows lack a size; the others show once, few, many or a class for expanded clones.

>NA|TRBJ2-2|TRBV6-5|NA
CASSNSGTVNTGELFF
TGTGCCAGCAGTAACTCCGGGACTGTGAACACCGGGGAGCTGTTTTTT
>TRBD2|TRBJ2-3|TRBV19|NA
CASTPSSGGRDTQYF
TGTGCCAGTACCCCGTCCAGCGGGGGACGAGATACGCAGTATTTT
>TRBD2|TRBJ2-3|TRBV5-4|NA
CASSLLAGGGVDTQYF
TGTGCCAGCAGCTTACTAGCGGGGGGGGGCGTTGATACGCAGTATTTT
>TRBD1|TRBJ2-3|TRBV5-1|NA
CASSLSGGSTDTQYF
TGCGCCAGCAGCTTGTCAGGGGGAAGTACAGATACGCAGTATTTT
>NA|TRBJ2-7|TRBV28|NA
CASSLPRTAYEQYF
TGTGCCAGCAGCCTCCCCCGGACAGCCTACGAGCAGTACTTC
>NA|TRBJ2-3|TRBV9|NA
CASSVDIGRDTQYF
TGTGCCAGCAGCGTAGACATTGGGAGAGATACGCAGTATTTT
>TRBD2|TRBJ2-2|TRBV2|NA
CASKGLAGRPGELFF
TGTGCCAGCAAAGGACTAGCGGGGCGTCCCGGGGAGCTGTTTTTT
>NA|TRBJ2-2|TRBV9|NA
CASSVGPGGELFF
TGTGCCAGCAGCGTAGGGCCTGGTGGGGAGCTGTTTTTT
>NA|TRBJ1-6|TRBV10-3|NA
CAISVQGGGSPLHF
TGTGCCATCAGTGTACAGGGTGGAGGTTCACCCCTCCACTTT
>TRBD1|TRBJ1-2|TRBV19|NA
CASSDGQETNYGYTF
TGTGCCAGTAGCGACGGACAGGAGACTAACTATGGCTACACCTTC
>TRBD1|TRBJ1-2|TRBV4-1|once
CASSQRDSYGYTF
TGCGCCAGCAGCCAAAGGGACAGCTATGGCTACACCTTC
>NA|TRBJ2-1|TRBV12-3/TRBV12-4|NA
CASSLSGNEQFF
TGTGCCAGCAGTTTGTCAGGCAATGAGCAGTTCTTC
>NA|TRBJ2-7|TRBV18|few
CASSPSTVSYEQYF
TGTGCCAGCTCACCCTCGACAGTCTCCTACGAGCAGTACTTC
>NA|TRBJ2-3|TRBV29-1|NA
CSVARDFSSSDTQYF
TGCAGCGTTGCTAGGGACTTCTCTAGCTCAGATACGCAGTATTTT
>TRBD1|TRBJ2-7|TRBV6-5|NA
CASRRSGQGIYEQYF
TGTGCCAGCAGACGATCCGGACAGGGAATCTACGAGCAGTACTTC
>TRBD2|TRBJ2-2|TRBV11-3|NA
CASSTGTSDTGELFF
TGTGCCAGCAGCACCGGGACTAGCGACACCGGGGAGCTGTTTTTT
>NA|TRBJ2-7|TRBV10-3|NA
CAISESIVSYEQYF
TGTGCCATCAGTGAGTCGATAGTCTCCTACGAGCAGTACTTC
>NA|TRBJ2-7|TRBV11-1|NA
CASSRRGESYEQYF
TGTGCCAGCAGCAGACGCGGGGAGAGCTACGAGCAGTACTTC
>TRBD1|TRBJ1-1|TRBV28|NA
CASSGQGAAEAFF
TGTGCCAGCAGTGGACAGGGGGCAGCTGAAGCTTTCTTT
>TRBD2|TRBJ2-7|TRBV3-1/TRBV3-2|NA
CASSPGGTYEQYF
TGTGCCAGCAGCCCGGGGGGAACCTACGAGCAGTACTTC
>TRBD2|TRBJ2-3|TRBV2|NA
CASIEWGAGGDTQYF
TGTGCCAGCATAGAATGGGGGGCGGGAGGAGATACGCAGTATTTT
>NA|TRBJ1-1|TRBV30|once
CAWSQIHQGNTEAFF
TGTGCCTGGAGCCAGATTCACCAGGGGAACACTGAAGCTTTCTTT
>TRBD1|TRBJ2-7|TRBV4-2|NA
CASSPHLGGGEQYF
TGTGCCAGCAGCCCTCACTTAGGGGGCGGAGAGCAGTACTTC
>NA|TRBJ1-4|TRBV4-3|NA
CASSQGRSLATNEKLFF
TGCGCCAGCAGCCAAGGCAGGTCGCTTGCAACTAATGAAAAACTGTTTTTT
>TRBD1|TRBJ1-2|TRBV7-6|NA
CASSFSLVQGRAWGGYTF
TGTGCCAGCAGCTTCTCTCTAGTACAGGGGCGCGCTTGGGGTGGCTACACCTTC
>NA|TRBJ2-7|TRBV3-1/TRBV3-2|NA
CASSQDSTTVAYEQYF
TGTGCCAGCAGCCAAGATTCGACGACAGTGGCCTACGAGCAGTACTTC
>TRBD1|TRBJ1-1|TRBV12-5|NA
CASGAGGTANTEAFF
TGTGCTAGTGGGGCCGGCGGGACAGCGAACACTGAAGCTTTCTTT
>NA|TRBJ1-6|TRBV27|NA
CASSLKGDLRNSPLHF
TGTGCCAGCAGTTTAAAGGGGGATCTAAGGAATTCACCCCTCCACTTT
>NA|TRBJ1-4|TRBV7-2|NA
CASSFRAGREKLFF
TGTGCCAGCAGCTTCAGGGCGGGACGGGAAAAACTGTTTTTT
>NA|TRBJ2-3|TRBV7-3|NA
CASSPNTDTQYF
TGTGCCAGCAGCCCCAACACAGATACGCAGTATTTT
>NA|TRBJ1-1|TRBV9|NA
CASSVSSRVGGTEAFF
TGTGCCAGCAGCGTATCGTCGAGGGTCGGGGGCACTGAAGCTTTCTTT
>TRBD1|TRBJ2-5|TRBV6-5|NA
CATRDRGQETQYF
TGTGCCACCAGAGACAGGGGCCAAGAGACCCAGTACTTC
>NA|TRBJ1-3|TRBV30|NA
CAWSQTGVGNTIYF
TGTGCCTGGAGTCAGACAGGAGTTGGAAACACCATATATTTT
>TRBD2|TRBJ2-1|TRBV5-1|NA
CASSSGLAGPGDEQFF
TGCGCCAGCAGCTCAGGACTAGCGGGGCCTGGGGATGAGCAGTTCTTC
>TRBD2|TRBJ2-4|TRBV6-6|NA
CASSRTSGSAKNIQYF
TGTGCCAGCAGCAGAACTAGCGGTTCAGCCAAAAACATTCAGTACTTC
>TRBD1|TRBJ1-3|TRBV19|NA
CASSLSPPDRAGNTIYF
TGTGCCAGTAGTCTAAGCCCCCCGGACAGGGCCGGAAACACCATATATTTT
>NA|TRBJ1-2|TRBV3-1/TRBV3-2|NA
CASSQEESGGTSYGYTF
TGTGCCAGCAGCCAAGAGGAATCGGGGGGCACGAGCTATGGCTACACCTTC
>NA|TRBJ2-2|TRBV15|NA
CATSRDQGTGELFF
TGTGCCACCAGCAGAGATCAGGGCACCGGGGAGCTGTTTTTT
>TRBD1|TRBJ1-6|TRBV11-2|NA
CASSLAWTGRDSPLHF
TGTGCCAGCAGCTTAGCTTGGACAGGGAGGGATTCACCCCTCCACTTT
>TRBD1|TRBJ2-7|TRBV19|NA
CASSIGDSSLYEQYF
TGTGCCAGTAGTATTGGGGACAGTTCCCTCTACGAGCAGTACTTC
>TRBD2|TRBJ2-2|TRBV7-3|NA
CASSSWTSGQGGELFF
TGTGCCAGCAGCTCGTGGACTAGCGGGCAGGGCGGGGAGCTGTTTTTT
>NA|TRBJ1-1|TRBV7-2|NA
CASSPRRRNTEAFF
TGTGCCAGCAGCCCGCGACGGAGGAACACTGAAGCTTTCTTT
>NA|TRBJ2-7|TRBV3-1/TRBV3-2|NA
CASSQGAGTGEQYF
TGTGCCAGCAGCCAAGGGGCGGGGACGGGCGAGCAGTACTTC
>NA|TRBJ1-6|TRBV13|few
CASSIGLGNYNSPLHF
TGTGCCAGCAGCATCGGACTGGGGAACTATAATTCACCCCTCCACTTT
>NA|TRBJ2-2|TRBV9|once
CASSLPAGELFF
TGTGCCAGCAGCCTACCGGCCGGGGAGCTGTTTTTT
>NA|TRBJ1-4|TRBV5-1|NA
CASSIGATNEKLFF
TGCGCCAGCAGTATCGGTGCAACTAATGAAAAACTGTTTTTT
>NA|TRBJ2-2|TRBV18|few
CASSPGDTSKTGELFF
TGTGCCAGCTCACCGGGCGACACTAGTAAAACCGGGGAGCTGTTTTTT
>TRBD1|TRBJ1-4|TRBV7-8|NA
CASSLGQREKLFF
TGTGCCAGCAGCTTGGGACAGAGGGAAAAACTGTTTTTT
>NA|TRBJ2-6|TRBV7-9|NA
CASTTSANVLTF
TGTGCCAGTACAACATCCGCCAACGTCCTGACTTTC
>TRBD1|TRBJ1-4|TRBV9|NA
CASSPRQGTNEKLFF
TGTGCCAGCAGCCCCCGACAGGGAACTAATGAAAAACTGTTTTTT
>NA|TRBJ1-2|TRBV14|NA
CASSQEGPYGYTF
TGTGCCAGCAGCCAAGAGGGCCCCTATGGCTACACCTTC